These 15 T cell receptor beta chains were all obtained from the same sample, sequenced in a study of blood T cell repertoires in COVID-19. Libraries were prepared by immunoSEQ multiplex PCR; TCRdb keeps only in-frame clonotypes and omits some of them. This table holds under 150,000 clones, roughly 90% found once. Material for sequencing was peripheral blood. The receptors come from a man aged 50 or older with active COVID-19.

This chain uses TRBV7-8 with TRBJ2-1; 11 bases are a match to TRBD2. V dropped 5 bases and J dropped 5; count of bases not matched to a gene: 5. The V gene's germline CDR1 is SGHVS and CDR2 FQNEAQ. CDR3 length: 15 residues. CDR3 DNA: TGTGCCAGCAGCCCCGGGACTAGCGGAAACAATGAGCAGTTCTTC. Residues: CASSPGTSGNNEQFF.

As for this clone: It is unclear where the CDR3 begins or ends on the DNA, so no DNA is shown, and the CDR3 is as TCRdb lists it. The chain couples TRBV21-1 to TRBJ2-1; the table names TRBD2, a call not compared with the DNA. TRBV21-1 is a pseudogene segment. The CDR3 spans 18 residues, counting both ends. The CDR3 loop is CASSKARWGEGSYNEQFF.

The rearrangement uses TRBV7-9 and TRBJ2-7; 9 bases map to TRBD2. V dropped 5 bases and J dropped 1; count of bases not matched to a gene: 12. The germline CDR1 and CDR2 sequences are SEHNR and FQNEAQ (reference sequence). This CDR3 region has 17 residues. CDR3 DNA sequence: TGTGCCAGCAGCCCTATTGGTAGCGGGGGATTATCCTACGAGCAGTACTTC. This encodes CASSPIGSGGLSYEQYF.

V and J are TRBV25-1 and TRBJ2-5; D possibly corresponds to TRBD1 (6 bases). The germline CDR1 and CDR2 sequences are MGHDK and SYGVNS. This CDR3 is 13 amino acids long. Trimming took 5 bases from V and 5 from J, leaving 12 bases between them. In DNA form, the CDR3 reads TGTGCCAGCAGTTTTACAGGGTTGGAGACCCAGTACTTC. Amino acids: CASSFTGLETQYF.

The V and J genes are TRBV28 and TRBJ2-2; D is unresolved. Trimming stripped 5 bases from V and 2 bases from J, with 3 bases between. Germline CDR1 and CDR2: MDHEN and SYDVKM. This CDR3 spans 12 amino acids. In DNA form, the CDR3 reads TGTGCCAGCAGTCCAAACACCGGGGAGCTGTTTTTT. Translated: CASSPNTGELFF.

V gene TRBV29-1 combines with J gene TRBJ1-5; weak D call: TRBD1 (6 bases). Per germline, CDR1 SQVTM and CDR2 ANQGSEA. V was clipped by 4 bases and J by 7 bases, with 14 bases between them. The CDR3 totals 13 residues. CDR3: CSVGDTFGQPQHF. In DNA form, the CDR3 reads TGCAGCGTTGGGGACACGTTCGGGCAGCCCCAGCATTTT.

The gene calls are TRBV9 and TRBJ2-3; 7 nucleotides line up with TRBD2. CDR1 and CDR2 from the germline V gene are SGDLS and YYNGEE. J was trimmed by 6 bases and V by 0 bases; bases with no gene match: 7. The CDR3 covers 15 residues. The CDR3 protein is CASSVGGRASDTQYF. CDR3 in DNA: TGTGCCAGCAGCGTAGGGGGGAGGGCCTCGGATACGCAGTATTTT.

V and J are TRBV2 and TRBJ1-1; no reliable D call. This CDR3 spans 12 amino acids. V was clipped by 5 bases and J by 2 bases, with 6 bases between them. In germline, CDR1 is SNHLY, CDR2 FYNNEI. The CDR3 here is CASSLFNTEAFF. The CDR3 DNA sequence: TGTGCCAGCAGTCTGTTTAACACTGAAGCTTTCTTT. Together with reference TRBV2 and TRBJ1-1, the CDR3 gives the full variable domain: EPEVTQTPSHQVTQMGQEVILRCVPISNHLYFYWYRQILGQKVEFLVSFYNNEISEKSEIFDDQFSVERPDGSNFTLKIRSTKLEDSAMYFCASSLFNTEAFFGQGTRLTVV.

The count of this clone is one. The V gene is TRBV18, the J gene TRBJ1-2; D ambiguous. Trimming took off 3 bases at V and 4 bases at J, with 12 bases between the two ends. This CDR3 region has 14 residues. Germline values: CDR1 KGHSH, CDR2 LQKENI. CDR3 amino acids: CASSPLFGSYGYTF. CDR3 nucleotide sequence: TGTGCCAGCTCACCGCTATTCGGGTCCTATGGCTACACCTTC.

The table lists this clone with a count of one. The J gene is TRBJ1-6, the V gene TRBV6-2 or TRBV6-3; possible D gene TRBD1, 6 bases. The germline gives CDR1 MNHEY, CDR2 SVGEGT. CDR3 length equals 15 residues. Trimming took 2 bases from V and 10 from J, leaving 15 bases between them. CDR3 region: CASSYEQGIGSPLHF. In DNA form, the CDR3 reads TGTGCCAGCAGTTACGAACAGGGTATAGGATCACCCCTCCACTTT.

The J gene is TRBJ2-3, the V gene TRBV10-1; 8 nucleotides agree with TRBD2. Germline CDR1 reads WNHNN; CDR2 reads SYGVQD (reference sequence). The CDR3 length is 17 residues. V was pared by 3 bases and J by 4 bases, with 12 bases of the junction left unmatched. CDR3 nucleotide sequence: TGCGCCAGCAGTGAATCCTCGGGGGGGGCTAAATCAGATACGCAGTATTTT. As protein: CASSESSGGAKSDTQYF.

A few counts support this clone. The V call is TRBV19, the J call TRBJ2-1; 10 bases line up with TRBD1. The V and J ends lost 4 bases and 15 bases, in that order; junction bases with no gene match: 9. This CDR3 comprises 13 residues. Per the germline V gene, CDR1 is LNHDA and CDR2 is SQIVND (reference sequence). CDR3 loop: CASSKMTGGEGFF. Written as DNA, the CDR3 is TGTGCCAGTAGTAAGATGACAGGGGGCGAGGGGTTCTTC.

The chain uses TRBV21-1 and TRBJ1-2. TRBV21-1 is described as a pseudogene. CDR3 length: 12 residues. DNA of the CDR3: TGTGCCAGCAGCAAGAGGAGCTATGGCTACACCTTC. Translated: CASSKRSYGYTF.

The chain couples TRBV5-1 to TRBJ2-5, with TRBD2 as a possible D gene (6 bases). CDR3 size: 14 residues. Trimming took off 0 bases at V and 2 bases at J, with 8 bases between the two ends. Germline lookup yields CDR1 SGHRS and CDR2 YFSETQ. The CDR3 bases are TGCGCCAGCAGCTTGGGACGGGAGCAAGAGACCCAGTACTTC. Protein: CASSLGREQETQYF. The whole variable domain, remainder taken from reference TRBV5-1 and TRBJ2-5, is KAGVTQTPRYLIKTRGQQVTLSCSPISGHRSVSWYQQTPGQGLQFLFEYFSETQRNKGNFPGRFSGRQFSNSRSEMNVSTLELGDSALYLCASSLGREQETQYFGPGTRLLVL.

This sequence joins TRBV29-1 and TRBJ1-1; 8 nucleotides agree with TRBD1. The V segment lost 6 bases and the J segment 14 bases; nucleotides outside the gene matches: 11. CDR3 size: 11 residues. Germline CDR1 SQVTM, CDR2 ANQGSEA. The CDR3 is CSVGTGPFSFF. For the CDR3, the DNA is TGCAGCGTGGGGACAGGCCCGTTTTCATTCTTT.